This T cell receptor beta chain was identified in a study of a mutant IDH1 vaccine in newly diagnosed glioma. A remark on this clone: Its antigen is unidentified.

Germline CDR1 is SEHNR and CDR2 is FQNEAQ (reference sequence). The CDR3 consists of 13 residues. Deletions cut 6 bases from V and 4 bases from J, with 10 bases between. Time point defined: week 11, during vaccination. Doses of 300 ug of mutant IDH1 20-mer peptide were given with topical imiquimod. Assay: immunoSEQ multiplex PCR; the TCRdb copy retains only in-frame clones and omits some. The sample includes approximately 110,000 clones, under 90% seen only once; the top ten take roughly 0.55%. The sequencing used PBMCs, collected from a glioma patient whose treatment included an IDH1 peptide vaccine. This TCR derives from a woman aged 45-60 years with glioma. The V and J genes are TRBV7-9 and TRBJ1-3; weak D call: TRBD1 (6 bases). The CDR3 DNA is TGTGCCAGCAGGGGGGGCTACGGAAACACCATATATTTT. The encoded protein is CASRGGYGNTIYF.